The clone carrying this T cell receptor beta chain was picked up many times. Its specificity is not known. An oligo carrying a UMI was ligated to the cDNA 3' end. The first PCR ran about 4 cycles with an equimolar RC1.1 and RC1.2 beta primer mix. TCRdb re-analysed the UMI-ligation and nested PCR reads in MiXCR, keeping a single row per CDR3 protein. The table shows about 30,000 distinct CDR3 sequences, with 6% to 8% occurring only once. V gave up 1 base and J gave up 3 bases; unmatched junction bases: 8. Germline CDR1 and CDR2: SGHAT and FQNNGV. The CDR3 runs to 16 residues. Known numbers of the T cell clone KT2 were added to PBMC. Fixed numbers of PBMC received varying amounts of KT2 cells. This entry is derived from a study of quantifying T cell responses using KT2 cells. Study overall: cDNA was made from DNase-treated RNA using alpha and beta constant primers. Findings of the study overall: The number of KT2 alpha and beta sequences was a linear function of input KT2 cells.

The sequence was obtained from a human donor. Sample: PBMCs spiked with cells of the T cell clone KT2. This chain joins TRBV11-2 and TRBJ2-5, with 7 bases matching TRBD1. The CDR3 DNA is TGTGCCAGCAGCTTAGTAGGGTGGGACAGCGAAGAGACCCAGTACTTC. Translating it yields CASSLVGWDSEETQYF.